These T cell receptor beta chains were read from a single sample in a study of blood T cell repertoires in COVID-19. Data came from immunoSEQ multiplex PCR; TCRdb stores just in-frame clones and leaves some out. The sample shows about 190,000 clones, more than 75% of them seen only once. Sequences were obtained from PBMCs or T cells enriched from blood (not recorded which). The receptors originated from a woman between 45 and 65 years old with acute COVID-19. Both conserved end residues are part of each CDR3. The D gene is left open where the match is weak. Only some rows state a clone size, as once, few, many or a class for expanded clones.

V	size	J	D	CDR3	DNA
TRBV5-1	.	TRBJ1-6	TRBD1	CASSATLRDRGGSPLHF	TGCGCCAGCAGCGCCACTCTCCGGGACAGGGGAGGGTCACCCCTCCACTTT
TRBV10-1	.	TRBJ2-5	.	CASSWAPPYF	TGCGCCAGCAGCTGGGCCCCCCCGTACTTC
TRBV14	.	TRBJ1-5	.	CASSPRGSNQPQHF	TGTGCCAGCAGCCCCAGGGGAAGCAATCAGCCCCAGCATTTT
TRBV2	.	TRBJ1-4	.	CASSGRPRAEEKLFF	TGTGCCAGCAGTGGTCGGCCCAGGGCAGAAGAAAAACTGTTTTTT
TRBV6-5	.	TRBJ1-2	.	CASTYGQGLYGYTF	TGTGCCAGCACCTACGGGCAGGGCTTATATGGCTACACCTTC
TRBV10-1	.	TRBJ2-3	TRBD2	CASSESEGLAGRRDTQYF	TGCGCCAGCAGTGAGTCGGAGGGACTAGCGGGGCGACGAGATACGCAGTATTTT
TRBV4-3	once	TRBJ1-4	.	CASSPTTATNEKLFF	TGCGCCAGCAGCCCTACAACAGCAACTAATGAAAAACTGTTTTTT
TRBV4-1	.	TRBJ1-5	TRBD1	CASSHFGDSSNQPQHF	TGCGCCAGCAGCCATTTTGGGGACAGTAGCAATCAGCCCCAGCATTTT
TRBV5-8	.	TRBJ1-1	.	CASMSPAGDWGTEAFF	TGTGCCAGCATGTCGCCCGCGGGGGACTGGGGGACTGAAGCTTTCTTT
TRBV7-2	.	TRBJ2-3	.	CASSLGGGGDTQYF	TGTGCCAGCAGCTTGGGGGGTGGGGGAGATACGCAGTATTTT
TRBV28	.	TRBJ2-5	TRBD1	CASSDRGKETQYF	TGTGCCAGCAGTGACAGGGGGAAAGAGACCCAGTACTTC
TRBV6-1	.	TRBJ1-4	.	CASSEDQGWVPNEKLFF	TGTGCCAGCAGTGAAGACCAGGGTTGGGTACCTAATGAAAAACTGTTTTTT
TRBV4-3	.	TRBJ2-5	TRBD1	CASSHGDRVYRETQYF	TGCGCCAGCAGCCACGGGGACAGGGTCTATAGGGAGACCCAGTACTTC
TRBV28	.	TRBJ1-5	.	CASTMPGNQPQHF	TGTGCCAGCACCATGCCAGGAAATCAGCCCCAGCATTTT
TRBV12-3/TRBV12-4	.	TRBJ1-5	TRBD1	CASSRGLQPQHF	TGTGCCAGCAGTAGGGGGCTTCAGCCCCAGCATTTT
TRBV29-1	.	TRBJ2-1	TRBD1	CSVAVGQGFLQFF	TGCAGCGTAGCCGTGGGACAGGGCTTTTTGCAGTTCTTC
TRBV28	few	TRBJ2-5	TRBD1	CASSQPTGAETQYF	TGTGCCAGCAGTCAACCGACAGGGGCAGAGACCCAGTACTTC
TRBV19	.	TRBJ1-1	TRBD1	CASSPVDREGTEAFF	TGTGCCAGTAGTCCGGTGGACAGGGAGGGCACTGAAGCTTTCTTT
TRBV11-3	.	TRBJ1-1	.	CASSPGRGGRSEAFF	TGTGCCAGCAGCCCTGGGAGGGGCGGTAGGTCTGAAGCTTTCTTT
TRBV7-3	.	TRBJ2-1	TRBD2	CASSLSSGGANEQFF	TGTGCCAGCAGCTTATCTAGCGGGGGGGCAAATGAGCAGTTCTTC
TRBV5-4	.	TRBJ2-1	.	CASSGTPDNEQFF	TGTGCCAGCAGCGGGACACCGGACAATGAGCAGTTCTTC
TRBV28	.	TRBJ1-4	.	CASEGTSNEKLFF	TGTGCCAGCGAGGGAACCTCTAATGAAAAACTGTTTTTT
TRBV19	.	TRBJ1-4	.	CASRWEDNEKLFF	TGTGCCAGTCGGTGGGAGGACAATGAAAAACTGTTTTTT